These 5 T cell receptor beta chains originate from one sample sequenced in a study of T cell changes during pregnancy in multiple sclerosis. Here immunoSEQ multiplex PCR was the method, and the copy in TCRdb shows in-frame clones only, minus some. Among about 20,000 clones listed, about 88% were seen once. Sequences were derived from CD8+ T cells from peripheral blood mononuclear cells, sampled in the second trimester of pregnancy. Source of these receptors: a female donor in good health, enrolled as a control in a pregnancy study.

There are a few counts of this clone. This chain uses TRBV11-2 with TRBJ2-1; 14 nucleotides line up with TRBD2. The length of the CDR3 is 17 residues. CDR1 and CDR2 from the germline V gene are SGHAT and FQNNGV. The V gene end was trimmed by 0 bases and the J gene end by 6 bases; junction bases not matched to a gene: 4. For the CDR3, the DNA is TGTGCCAGCAGCTTAGAGGGACTAGCGGGAGAATCCAATGAGCAGTTCTTC. It specifies CASSLEGLAGESNEQFF.

V and J are TRBV19 and TRBJ2-5; no reliable D call. Trimming stripped 3 bases from V and 1 base from J, with 15 bases between. CDR3 length: 16 residues. CDR1 and CDR2 (germline): LNHDA, SQIVND (reference sequence). The CDR3 DNA reads TGTGCCAGTAGTATGGCTTCATGGTGGGCCCAAGAGACCCAGTACTTC. This translates into CASSMASWWAQETQYF.

V gene TRBV5-4 combines with J gene TRBJ1-1; possibly TRBD1 for D (6 bases). The germline gives CDR1 SGHNT, CDR2 YYREEE (reference sequence). The CDR3 consists of 15 residues. Trimming shortened V by 4 bases and J by 6 bases, and 19 bases separated the two germline ends. The CDR3 DNA is TGTGCCAGCAGCCCCAATCGACAGGTGACGTCTGAAGCTTTCTTT. It encodes CASSPNRQVTSEAFF.

V is TRBV4-1 and J is TRBJ2-2; 14 bases are a match to TRBD2. The CDR3 totals 14 residues. J gave up 5 bases and V 8 bases, and 1 base lay outside the gene matches. The V gene's germline CDR1 is MGHRA and CDR2 YSYEKL. CDR3 loop: CASGTSGSTGELFF. The CDR3 DNA is TGCGCCAGCGGGACTAGCGGGAGTACCGGGGAGCTGTTTTTT.

This clone was recorded once. V gene TRBV15 combines with J gene TRBJ2-1; 8 bases fit TRBD2. This CDR3 region has 15 residues. From germline, CDR1 is LNHNV and CDR2 YYDKDF (reference sequence). Trimming at V came to 4 bases and at J to 7 bases, leaving 9 bases not matched to a gene. CDR3 in amino acids: CATSMVAGGVNEQFF. The CDR3 DNA is TGTGCCACCAGCATGGTGGCGGGAGGAGTAAATGAGCAGTTCTTC. The complete variable domain, with remaining parts taken from reference TRBV15 and TRBJ2-1, reads DAMVIQNPRYQVTQFGKPVTLSCSQTLNHNVMYWYQQKSSQAPKLLFHYYDKDFNNEADTPDNFQSRRPNTSFCFLDIRSPGLGDTAMYLCATSMVAGGVNEQFFGPGTRLTVL.